This T cell receptor beta chain was sequenced in a study of cytomegalovirus exposure and HLA in healthy donors. Findings of the study overall: Cytomegalovirus association was assigned to approximately 160 TCR beta chains.

Of note for this clone: What it binds is not known.

Only in-frame clones appear in the TCRdb table, and some are missing; sequencing was by immunoSEQ multiplex PCR. In the table there are about 150,000 clones, roughly 92% of which are singletons. The germline gives CDR1 MNHNS, CDR2 SASEGT. The ends lost 6 bases at V and 1 base at J; junction bases unmatched: 6. The CDR3 is 15 residues long. The source material was PBMCs. This clonotype was obtained from a man in his late teens or twenties in good health and CMV-seronegative. This rearrangement joins TRBV6-1 to TRBJ1-1; 9 nucleotides agree with TRBD1. This CDR3 is CASRAAGQGNTEAFF. The DNA of the CDR3 is TGTGCCAGCAGGGCGGCGGGACAGGGGAACACTGAAGCTTTCTTT.